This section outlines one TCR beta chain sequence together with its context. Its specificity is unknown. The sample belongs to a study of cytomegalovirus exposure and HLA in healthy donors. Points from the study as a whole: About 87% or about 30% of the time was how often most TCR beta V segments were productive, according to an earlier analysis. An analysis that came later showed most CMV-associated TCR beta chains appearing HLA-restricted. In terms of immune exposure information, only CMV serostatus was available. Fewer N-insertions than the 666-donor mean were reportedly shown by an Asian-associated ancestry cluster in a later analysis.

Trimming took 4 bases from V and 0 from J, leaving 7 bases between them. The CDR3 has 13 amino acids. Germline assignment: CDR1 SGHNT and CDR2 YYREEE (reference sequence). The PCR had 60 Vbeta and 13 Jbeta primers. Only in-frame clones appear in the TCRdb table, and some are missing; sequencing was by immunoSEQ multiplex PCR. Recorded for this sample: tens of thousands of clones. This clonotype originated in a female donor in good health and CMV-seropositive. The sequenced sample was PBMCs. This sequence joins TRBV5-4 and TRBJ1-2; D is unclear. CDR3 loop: CASSQISNYGYTF. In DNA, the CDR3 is TGTGCCAGCAGCCAGATTTCTAACTATGGCTACACCTTC.